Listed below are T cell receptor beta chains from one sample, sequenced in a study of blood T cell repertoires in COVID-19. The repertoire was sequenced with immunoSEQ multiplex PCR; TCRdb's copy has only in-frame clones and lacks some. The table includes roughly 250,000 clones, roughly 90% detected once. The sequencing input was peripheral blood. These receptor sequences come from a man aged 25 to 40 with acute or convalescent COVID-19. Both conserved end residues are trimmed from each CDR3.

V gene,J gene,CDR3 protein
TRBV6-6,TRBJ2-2,ASSIRGRANTGELF
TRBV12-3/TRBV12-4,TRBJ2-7,ASSNQLGLEY
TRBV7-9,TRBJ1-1,ASRFDTNTEAF
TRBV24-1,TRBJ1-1,ATRGRGTEAF
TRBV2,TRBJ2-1,ASGRGYNEQF
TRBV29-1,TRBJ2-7,SVEGPGGYEQY
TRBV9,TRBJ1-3,ASSVAGASGNTIY
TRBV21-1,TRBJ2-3,ASSKEASGRTNTDTQY
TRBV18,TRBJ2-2,ASSPGGNTGELF
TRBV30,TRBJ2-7,AWSWQGPYEQY
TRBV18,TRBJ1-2,ASSPPSWGYT
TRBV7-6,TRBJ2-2,ASSRTPGATGELF
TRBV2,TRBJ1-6,ANLKDRGLNSPLH
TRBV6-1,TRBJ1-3,ASSETYRGPLNTIY
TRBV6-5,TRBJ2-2,ASLRSGELF
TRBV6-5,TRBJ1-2,ASRLTGPSEGYT
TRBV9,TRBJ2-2,ASSVVFGPGNTGELF
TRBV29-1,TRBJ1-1,SADRGRGNTEAF
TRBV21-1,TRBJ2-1,ASSTHRGTGYNEQF
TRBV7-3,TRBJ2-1,ASSLIGTGDFGEQF
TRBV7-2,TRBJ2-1,ASSDRASYNEQF
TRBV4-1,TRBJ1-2,ASSRNTGTGDGYT
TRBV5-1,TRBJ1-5,ASSPGTQGQPQH
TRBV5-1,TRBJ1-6,ASSLGAGGSNSPLH
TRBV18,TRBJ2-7,ASSPRGVNEQY
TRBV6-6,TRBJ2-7,ASSPKRLLAGGVEQY
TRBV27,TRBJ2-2,ASSYRGSGTGELF
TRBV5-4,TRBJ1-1,ASSARQSSGNTEAF
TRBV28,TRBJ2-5,ASSLAGRNQETQY
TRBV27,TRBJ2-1,ASSSGGAGNEQF
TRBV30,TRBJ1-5,AWAGGALSNQPQH
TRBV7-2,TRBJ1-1,ASSIRGTVNTEAF
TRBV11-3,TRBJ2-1,ASSSGSYNEQF
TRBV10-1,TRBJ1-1,ASSEIRMNTEAF
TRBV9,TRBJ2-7,ASSVGQSSYEQY
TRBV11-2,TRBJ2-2,ASSLFELAGERNTGELF
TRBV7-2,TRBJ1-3,ASSLRGGAGNTIY
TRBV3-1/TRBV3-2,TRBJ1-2,ASSPKTGDSGYT
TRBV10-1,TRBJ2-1,ASSAPGQGSYNEQF
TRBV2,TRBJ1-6,ASSVAGVDSPLH
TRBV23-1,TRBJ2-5,ASSHLTVAGGLNQETQY
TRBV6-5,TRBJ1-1,ASRVTGGGTEAF
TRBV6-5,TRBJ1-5,ASSPVGDQPQH
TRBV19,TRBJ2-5,ASRNRGGETQY
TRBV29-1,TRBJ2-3,SVGTRVADTQY